The text below deals with one T cell receptor (beta chain). Its antigen is as yet unknown. This specimen belongs to a study of shared clonotypes between healthy human individuals. Study results and limitations: Naive subsets generally had larger estimated richness than memory subsets.

V was cut by 6 bases and J by 9 bases, with 12 bases left in between. Germline V CDR1 and CDR2: SNHLY, FYNNEI. The CDR3 is made up of 12 amino acids. The assay was carried out at the deep level. Here immunoSEQ multiplex PCR was the method, and the copy in TCRdb shows in-frame clones only, minus some. The sample carries about 1 million clones, around four fifths recorded once. This receptor was taken from a man aged 18 to 30 in good health. Source material: memory CD4+ T cells sorted from blood. As for subset: CD45RA-negative fraction. This rearrangement joins TRBV2 to TRBJ2-1; the D gene is possibly TRBD2 (6 bases). The CDR3 is CASRSMGGEQFF. DNA for the CDR3: TGTGCCAGCAGGAGTATGGGGGGTGAGCAGTTCTTC.